The 2 T cell receptor beta chains listed next were all sequenced from one sample in a study of graft-versus-host responses after intestinal transplantation. Antigens for these TCRs are unknown. TCRdb's copy holds only in-frame clones and misses some; the assay was immunoSEQ multiplex PCR. This table has 77,000 or so clones, around 96% appearing once. Here the sequenced sample was unstimulated CD8+ T cells sorted from spleen or lymph node cells, taken before intestinal transplant. These receptor sequences come from a human donor who received an intestinal transplant.

This chain links TRBV27 with TRBJ2-5; a possible D gene is TRBD1 (6 bases). The J call may be mistaken, given a closer DNA end match to TRBJ2-7. The CDR3 totals 15 residues. Germline V CDR1 and CDR2: MNHEY, SMNVEV (reference sequence). CDR3 in DNA: TGTGCCAGCAGTTTAATCGACAGGCTCCCCAACGAGCAGTACTTC. Encoded protein: CASSLIDRLPNEQYF.

This clone came up once. The V call is TRBV5-1, the J call TRBJ2-1; D is undetermined. The CDR3 contains 12 residues. Germline V gives CDR1 SGHRS, CDR2 YFSETQ. Trimming removed 5 bases at V and 5 bases at J, with 8 bases between. DNA for the CDR3: TGCGCCAGCAGTTGGGATGACAATGAGCAGTTCTTC. Translation gives CASSWDDNEQFF.